Listed below are T cell receptor beta chains from one sample, sequenced in a study of technical replicates of blood from several donors. The protocol was immunoSEQ multiplex PCR, while the TCRdb copy is restricted to in-frame clones and leaves out a portion. The sample lists 75,000 to 90,000 clones, 80% to 95% occurring once. Material: T cells isolated from PBMCs. The origin of the receptors is a human donor in good health. The CDR3 runs from the conserved cysteine through the conserved F or W. The D gene is left open where the match is weak. The size of a clone is reported for some rows only, either as once, few or many, or as a class for expanded clones.

d_call	clone_size	v_call	j_call	cdr3_aa	cdr3_nt
TRBD2	once	TRBV5-8	TRBJ2-1	CASSSAPSGTSGNEQFF	TGTGCCAGCAGCTCCGCCCCCTCCGGGACTAGCGGTAATGAGCAGTTCTTC
TRBD1	.	TRBV27	TRBJ2-2	CASSLHRGPDTGELFF	TGTGCCAGCAGTTTACACAGGGGGCCGGACACCGGGGAGCTGTTTTTT
TRBD1	.	TRBV4-1	TRBJ2-3	CASSHPGQGPTDTQYF	TGCGCCAGCAGCCACCCGGGACAGGGGCCCACAGATACGCAGTATTTT
.	once	TRBV7-9	TRBJ1-1	CASSLIDRDTEAFF	TGTGCCAGCAGCTTAATAGACAGAGACACTGAAGCTTTCTTT
TRBD1	.	TRBV28	TRBJ2-5	CASMDREVPQYF	TGTGCCAGCATGGACAGGGAGGTTCCCCAGTACTTC
TRBD2	.	TRBV5-4	TRBJ2-3	CASSAGLAGSTDTQYF	TGTGCCAGCAGCGCCGGACTAGCGGGAAGCACAGATACGCAGTATTTT
.	few	TRBV28	TRBJ1-1	CASSWGGKAEAFF	TGTGCCAGCAGTTGGGGAGGGAAGGCTGAAGCTTTCTTT
.	.	TRBV4-1	TRBJ1-1	CASSQARVLNTEAFF	TGCGCCAGCAGCCAAGCACGGGTCCTGAACACTGAAGCTTTCTTT
TRBD2	once	TRBV5-1	TRBJ2-5	CASKLGLAGVWQTQYF	TGCGCCAGCAAGCTTGGGTTAGCGGGAGTCTGGCAGACCCAGTACTTC
.	.	TRBV4-2	TRBJ2-7	CASSPGFSYEQYF	TGTGCCAGCAGCCCCGGGTTCTCCTACGAGCAGTACTTC
.	once	TRBV6-1	TRBJ2-2	CASGSGGYTGELFF	TGTGCCAGCGGGTCGGGGGGCTACACCGGGGAGCTGTTTTTT
TRBD1	.	TRBV18	TRBJ2-1	CASSPKGQGYNEQFF	TGTGCCAGCTCACCGAAGGGACAGGGATATAATGAGCAGTTCTTC
.	.	TRBV2	TRBJ1-2	CASSEKRRETYGYTF	TGTGCCAGCAGTGAAAAGAGGCGGGAGACCTATGGCTACACCTTC
TRBD2	.	TRBV28	TRBJ2-7	CASSLWWVSGSEGYEQYF	TGTGCCAGCAGTTTATGGTGGGTTAGCGGGAGTGAGGGCTACGAGCAGTACTTC
TRBD2	.	TRBV2	TRBJ2-7	CASSDLLAAIVEQYF	TGTGCCAGCAGTGATCTGCTAGCGGCCATTGTCGAGCAGTACTTC
.	.	TRBV4-2	TRBJ1-6	CASSQRVGSSYNSPLHF	TGTGCCAGCAGCCAGAGGGTGGGGAGCTCCTATAATTCACCCCTCCACTTT
.	few	TRBV6-6	TRBJ1-5	CASTPTGGFNQPQHF	TGTGCCAGCACCCCTACGGGGGGGTTCAATCAGCCCCAGCATTTT
.	once	TRBV5-1	TRBJ1-5	CASSLQGNLGQPQHF	TGCGCCAGCAGCTTGCAGGGTAATTTAGGTCAGCCCCAGCATTTT
TRBD1	.	TRBV6-5	TRBJ1-6	CASSSGTGYSPLHF	TGTGCCAGCAGTTCCGGGACAGGGTACTCACCCCTCCACTTT
.	.	TRBV5-1	TRBJ1-1	CASRGPGPHNTEAFF	TGCGCCAGCAGGGGGCCAGGGCCGCACAACACTGAAGCTTTCTTT
TRBD2	once	TRBV15	TRBJ2-1	CATSGTSFHEQFF	TGTGCCACCAGCGGGACTAGCTTTCATGAGCAGTTCTTC
.	.	TRBV5-4	TRBJ2-5	CASSLSSGETQYF	TGTGCCAGCAGCTTGAGTTCGGGGGAGACCCAGTACTTC
TRBD1	.	TRBV6-1	TRBJ1-5	CASKDRDRVGQPQHF	TGTGCCAGCAAAGACCGGGACAGGGTTGGTCAGCCCCAGCATTTT
TRBD2	.	TRBV5-4	TRBJ2-3	CASNHGGGTSTDTQYF	TGTGCCAGCAACCACGGGGGGGGGACTAGCACAGATACGCAGTATTTT
.	.	TRBV11-2	TRBJ1-6	CASSRERESLHF	TGTGCCAGCAGCCGAGAACGGGAATCCCTCCACTTT
TRBD2	.	TRBV28	TRBJ2-7	CASSLSASGFYEQYF	TGTGCCAGCAGTTTATCAGCTAGCGGGTTTTACGAGCAGTACTTC
.	.	TRBV5-1	TRBJ1-1	CASSWDTNTEAFF	TGCGCCAGCAGCTGGGACACGAACACTGAAGCTTTCTTT
TRBD2	.	TRBV5-6	TRBJ2-1	CASTMRLAGVHEQFF	TGTGCCAGCACCATGAGACTAGCGGGGGTCCATGAGCAGTTCTTC
.	once	TRBV19	TRBJ1-3	CASGRDSSGNTIYF	TGTGCCAGTGGGAGGGATAGCTCTGGAAACACCATATATTTT
TRBD1	.	TRBV6-1	TRBJ1-3	CASSEILGQLNTIYF	TGTGCCAGCAGTGAAATCTTGGGACAGCTAAACACCATATATTTT
.	.	TRBV29-1	TRBJ2-7	CSVRQPSSYEQYF	TGCAGCGTTCGACAGCCGAGCTCCTACGAGCAGTACTTC
.	once	TRBV6-1	TRBJ2-1	CASSFGTSNNEQFF	TGTGCCAGCAGTTTTGGGACTTCGAACAATGAGCAGTTCTTC
.	few	TRBV27	TRBJ1-4	CASSLGGDEKLFF	TGTGCCAGCAGTCTCGGGGGAGACGAAAAACTGTTTTTT
TRBD1	.	TRBV11-2	TRBJ2-7	CASSRLRDRSYEQYF	TGTGCCAGCAGCCGCCTCCGGGACAGAAGCTACGAGCAGTACTTC
.	.	TRBV30	TRBJ2-7	CALRALARSEQYF	TGTGCCCTTCGGGCCCTAGCTAGGTCCGAGCAGTACTTC
TRBD1	.	TRBV28	TRBJ2-7	CASLFRGITYEQYF	TGTGCCAGCCTTTTCAGGGGGATTACCTACGAGCAGTACTTC
.	.	TRBV4-1	TRBJ1-5	CASSQDRRADQPQHF	TGCGCCAGCAGCCAAGATCGGCGGGCGGATCAGCCCCAGCATTTT
.	once	TRBV7-9	TRBJ1-1	CASSAQSPNRGKNTEAFF	TGTGCCAGCAGCGCCCAGTCTCCAAACCGGGGGAAAAACACTGAAGCTTTCTTT
TRBD1	.	TRBV15	TRBJ1-2	CATSRDGRVGDRGLFTPGYTF	TGTGCCACCAGCAGAGATGGCCGGGTGGGGGACAGGGGGTTATTTACACCCGGCTACACCTTC
.	.	TRBV29-1	TRBJ1-4	CSVEALEGATNEKLFF	TGCAGCGTTGAAGCTCTGGAAGGGGCGACTAATGAAAAACTGTTTTTT
.	.	TRBV18	TRBJ1-6	CASSPSFSGRESLHF	TGTGCCAGCTCACCTTCCTTTAGCGGCCGGGAGTCCCTCCACTTT
TRBD2	once	TRBV9	TRBJ2-3	CASSGSGASNTQYF	TGTGCCAGCAGCGGAAGCGGGGCCTCAAATACGCAGTATTTT
.	.	TRBV5-4	TRBJ2-1	CASSLDATPTEFF	TGTGCCAGCAGCTTGGACGCTACGCCTACGGAGTTCTTC
.	.	TRBV6-4	TRBJ2-2	CASSFSQARAQGGELFF	TGTGCCAGCAGTTTTAGTCAGGCCAGGGCCCAGGGCGGGGAGCTGTTTTTT
.	.	TRBV7-7	TRBJ1-2	CASTPLERQSFNYGYTF	TGTGCTAGCACCCCACTCGAACGACAGAGCTTTAACTATGGCTACACCTTC
.	.	TRBV28	TRBJ1-2	CASRTFGYGYTF	TGTGCCAGCAGGACTTTTGGTTATGGCTACACCTTC